The entry that follows covers one T cell receptor beta chain sequence. The data belong to a study of blood T cell repertoires in COVID-19. About the research overall: From T cells, B-cell-depleted T cells, or PBMCs came the material, which was cDNA or gDNA.

This CDR3 has 16 residues. Unmatched junction bases numbered 5, after V lost 4 bases and J lost 4 bases. The germline V gene encodes CDR1 SEHNR and CDR2 FQNEAQ (reference sequence). TCRdb's table, derived via immunoSEQ multiplex PCR, lists solely in-frame clones and lacks some. Of 150,000 to 200,000 clones listed, 70% to 90% are singletons. Material for sequencing was peripheral blood. This receptor was taken from a human donor in a cohort sampled during active COVID-19. The rearrangement uses TRBV7-9 and TRBJ2-7; 15 bases match TRBD2. The DNA of the CDR3 is TGTGCCAGCAGCTCCGGACTAGCGGGAGGGGGTTACGAGCAGTACTTC. It encodes CASSSGLAGGGYEQYF. The full variable domain, completed using reference TRBV7-9 and TRBJ2-7, is DTGVSQNPRHKITKRGQNVTFRCDPISEHNRLYWYRQTLGQGPEFLTYFQNEAQLEKSRLLSDRFSAERPKGSFSTLEIQRTEQGDSAMYLCASSSGLAGGGYEQYFGPGTRLTVT.